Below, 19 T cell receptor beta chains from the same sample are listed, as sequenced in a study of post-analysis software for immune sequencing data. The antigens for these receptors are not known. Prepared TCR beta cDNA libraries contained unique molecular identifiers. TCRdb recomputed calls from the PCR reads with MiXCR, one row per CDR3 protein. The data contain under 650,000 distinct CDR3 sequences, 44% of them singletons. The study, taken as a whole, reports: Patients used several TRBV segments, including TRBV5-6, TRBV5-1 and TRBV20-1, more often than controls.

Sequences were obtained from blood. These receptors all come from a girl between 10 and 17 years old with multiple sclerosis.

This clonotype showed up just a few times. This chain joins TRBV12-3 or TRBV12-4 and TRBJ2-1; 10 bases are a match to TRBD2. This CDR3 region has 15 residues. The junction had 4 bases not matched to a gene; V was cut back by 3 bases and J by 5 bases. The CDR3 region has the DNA TGTGCCAGCAGTTTCCCTGGACTAGCGGACAATGAGCAGTTCTTC. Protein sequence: CASSFPGLADNEQFF.

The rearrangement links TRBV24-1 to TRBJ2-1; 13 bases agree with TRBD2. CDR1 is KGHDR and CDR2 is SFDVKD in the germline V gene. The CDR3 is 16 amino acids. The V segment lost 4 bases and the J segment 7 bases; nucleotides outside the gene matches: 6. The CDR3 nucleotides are TGTGCCACCAGTGACCCGGGACTAGCGGGGCGGAATGAGCAGTTCTTC. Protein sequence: CATSDPGLAGRNEQFF.

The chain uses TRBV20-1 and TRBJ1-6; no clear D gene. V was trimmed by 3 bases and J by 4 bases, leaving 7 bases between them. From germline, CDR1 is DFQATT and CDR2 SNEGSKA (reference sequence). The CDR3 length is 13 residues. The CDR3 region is CSARDQYNSPLHF. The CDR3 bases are TGCAGTGCTAGGGACCAATATAATTCACCCCTCCACTTT.

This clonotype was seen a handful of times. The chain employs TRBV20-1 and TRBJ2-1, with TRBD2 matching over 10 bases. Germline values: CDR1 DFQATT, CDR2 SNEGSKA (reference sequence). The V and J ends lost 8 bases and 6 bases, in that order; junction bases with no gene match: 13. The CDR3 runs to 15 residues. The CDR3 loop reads CSILWGLAGVNEQFF. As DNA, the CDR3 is TGCAGTATTCTATGGGGGCTAGCGGGAGTCAATGAGCAGTTCTTC.

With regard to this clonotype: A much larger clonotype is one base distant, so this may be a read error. For the CDR3, the DNA is TGCGCCAGCAGCTTGAACGGGGGGTCCTACAATGAGCAGTACTTC. Protein product: CASSLNGGSYNEQYF. The rearrangement joins TRBV5-1 to TRBJ2-1, with 7 bases that match TRBD2. TRBJ2-7 explains the end of the DNA better; the J call may be wrong. From germline, CDR1 is SGHRS and CDR2 YFSETQ. The CDR3 is made up of 15 amino acids.

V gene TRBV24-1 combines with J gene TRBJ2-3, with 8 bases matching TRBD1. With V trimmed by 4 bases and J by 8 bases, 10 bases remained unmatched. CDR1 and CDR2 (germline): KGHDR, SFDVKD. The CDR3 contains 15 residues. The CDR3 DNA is TGTGCCACCAGTGACCAGGGGACAGGACTCGGTACGCAGTATTTT. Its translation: CATSDQGTGLGTQYF.

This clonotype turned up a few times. CDR3 nucleotide sequence: TGTGCCAGCAGTTTTGCAGGGGGCGGCACTGAAGCTTTCTTT. Protein sequence: CASSFAGGGTEAFF. This chain joins TRBV12-3 or TRBV12-4 and TRBJ1-1; 8 bases line up with TRBD1. The CDR3 totals 14 residues. Losses at the gene ends were 3 bases for V and 4 bases for J; bases not matched to a gene: 4.

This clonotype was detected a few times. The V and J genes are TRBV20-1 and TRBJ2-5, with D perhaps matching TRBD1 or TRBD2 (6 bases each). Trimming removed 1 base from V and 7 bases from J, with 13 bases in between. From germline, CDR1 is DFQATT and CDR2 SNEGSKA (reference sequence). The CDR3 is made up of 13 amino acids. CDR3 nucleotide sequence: TGCAGTGCTAGAGCCGGGGGCGGAAGGACCCAGTACTTC. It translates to CSARAGGGRTQYF.

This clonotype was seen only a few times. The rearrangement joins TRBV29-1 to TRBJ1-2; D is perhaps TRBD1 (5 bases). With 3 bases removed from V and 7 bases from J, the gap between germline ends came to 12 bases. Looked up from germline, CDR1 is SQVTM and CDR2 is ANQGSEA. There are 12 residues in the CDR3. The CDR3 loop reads CSVESQGGGYTF. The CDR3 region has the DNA TGCAGCGTTGAGAGCCAGGGTGGTGGCTACACCTTC.

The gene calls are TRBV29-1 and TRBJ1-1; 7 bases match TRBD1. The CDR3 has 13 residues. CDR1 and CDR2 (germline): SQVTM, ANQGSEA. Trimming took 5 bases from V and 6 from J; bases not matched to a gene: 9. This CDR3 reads CSVSTGDGAEAFF. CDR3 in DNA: TGCAGCGTTAGCACAGGGGATGGGGCTGAAGCTTTCTTT.

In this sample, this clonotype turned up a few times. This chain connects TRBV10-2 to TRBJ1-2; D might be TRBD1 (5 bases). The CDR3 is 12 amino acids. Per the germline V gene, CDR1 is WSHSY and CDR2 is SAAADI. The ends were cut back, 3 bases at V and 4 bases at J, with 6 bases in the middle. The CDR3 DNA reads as TGCGCCAGCAGTGAAACAGGCTATGGCTACACCTTC. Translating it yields CASSETGYGYTF.

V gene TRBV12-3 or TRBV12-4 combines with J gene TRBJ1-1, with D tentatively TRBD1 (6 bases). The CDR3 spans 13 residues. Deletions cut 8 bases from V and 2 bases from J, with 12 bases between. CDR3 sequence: CASGGARNTEAFF. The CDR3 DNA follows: TGTGCCAGCGGGGGGGCGCGAAACACTGAAGCTTTCTTT.

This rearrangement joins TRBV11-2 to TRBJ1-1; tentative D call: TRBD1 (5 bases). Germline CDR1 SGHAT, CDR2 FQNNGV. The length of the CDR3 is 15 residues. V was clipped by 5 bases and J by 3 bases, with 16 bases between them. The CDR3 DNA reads TGTGCCAGCAGCCCTACGTCGGGGGGTTACACTGAAGCTTTCTTT. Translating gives CASSPTSGGYTEAFF.

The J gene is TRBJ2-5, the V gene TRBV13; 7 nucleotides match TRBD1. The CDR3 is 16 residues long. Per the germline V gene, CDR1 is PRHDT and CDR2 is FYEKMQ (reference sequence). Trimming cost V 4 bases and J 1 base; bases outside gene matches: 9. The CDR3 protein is CASSSRNQGVQETQYF. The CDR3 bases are TGTGCCAGCAGCTCTCGGAATCAGGGGGTCCAAGAGACCCAGTACTTC.

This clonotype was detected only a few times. For the CDR3, the DNA is TGCAGTGCCTCAAGGACAGGGGGGGGCGAGCAGTACTTC. Protein: CSASRTGGGEQYF. V gene TRBV20-1 combines with J gene TRBJ2-7; the match to TRBD1 covers 10 bases. V dropped 6 bases and J dropped 6; count of bases not matched to a gene: 8. Germline V lookup: CDR1 DFQATT, CDR2 SNEGSKA (reference sequence). This CDR3 is built from 13 residues.

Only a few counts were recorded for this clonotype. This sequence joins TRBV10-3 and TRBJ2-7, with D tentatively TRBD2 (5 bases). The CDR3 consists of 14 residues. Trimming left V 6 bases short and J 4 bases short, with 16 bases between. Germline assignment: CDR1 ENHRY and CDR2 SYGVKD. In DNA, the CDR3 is TGTGCCATCAGCCCCCTAGCTGCTTTGTACGAGCAGTACTTC. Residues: CAISPLAALYEQYF.

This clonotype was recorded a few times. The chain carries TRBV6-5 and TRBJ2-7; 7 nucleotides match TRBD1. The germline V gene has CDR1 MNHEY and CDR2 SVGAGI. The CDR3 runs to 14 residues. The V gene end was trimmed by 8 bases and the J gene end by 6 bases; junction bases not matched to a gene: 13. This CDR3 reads CASRKTRQGSEQYF. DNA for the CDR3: TGTGCCAGCCGGAAAACTAGACAGGGAAGCGAGCAGTACTTC.

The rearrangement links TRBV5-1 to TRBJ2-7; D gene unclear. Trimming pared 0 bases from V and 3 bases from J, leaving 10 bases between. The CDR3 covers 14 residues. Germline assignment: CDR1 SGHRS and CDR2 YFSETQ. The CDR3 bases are TGCGCCAGCAGCTTGGGGCCTGAGAACTACGAGCAGTACTTC. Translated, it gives CASSLGPENYEQYF.

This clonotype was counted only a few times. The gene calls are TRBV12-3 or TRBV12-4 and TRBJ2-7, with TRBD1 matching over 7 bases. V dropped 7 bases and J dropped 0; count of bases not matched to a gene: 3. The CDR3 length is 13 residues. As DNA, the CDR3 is TGTGCCAGCAACCGGGACAGCTCCTACGAGCAGTACTTC. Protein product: CASNRDSSYEQYF.